A single sample is the source of the 21 T cell receptor beta chains below, sequenced in a study of prognosis after radiotherapy for stage I lung cancer. By two-round multiplex PCR, the TCR beta CDR3 was amplified from genomic DNA. During first-round PCR, primers specific to each TRBV and TRBJ gene were used. One entry per CDR3 protein results from TCRdb running MiXCR on the multiplex PCR reads. Here the sample spans 15,000 or so distinct CDR3 sequences, approximately 50% being singletons. Sequences were derived from PBMCs, sampled before or after stereotactic body radiation therapy (not recorded which). The receptors derive from a donor aged 50 or older with non-small cell lung cancer.

This clonotype came up many times. The chain couples TRBV7-9 to TRBJ2-1; D unclear. The germline gives CDR1 SEHNR, CDR2 FQNEAQ (reference sequence). The CDR3 has 12 residues. V lost 4 bases to trimming and J lost 5 bases, with 6 bases between them. In DNA, the CDR3 is TGTGCCAGCAGCTCCCGTGACAATGAGCAGTTCTTC. This translates into CASSSRDNEQFF.

This clonotype was seen repeatedly, ten times or more. The CDR3 is CSAPGQEPHTEAFF. CDR3 sequence (DNA): TGCAGTGCCCCAGGACAGGAGCCACACACTGAAGCTTTCTTT. J is TRBJ1-1 and V is TRBV20-1; 7 bases match TRBD1. J gave up 3 bases and V 6 bases, and 10 bases lay outside the gene matches. This CDR3 has 14 amino acids. Germline V gene sequence: CDR1 DFQATT, CDR2 SNEGSKA (reference sequence).

The sample holds a few counts of this clonotype. A far larger clone is one base from this, pointing to a likely read error. The chain couples TRBV7-2 to TRBJ2-7; 8 bases fit TRBD1. Per the germline V gene, CDR1 is SGHTA and CDR2 is FQGNSA. The CDR3 has 14 amino acids. The CDR3 protein is CAGSHRDRNYEQYF. CDR3 coding DNA: TGTGCCGGCAGCCACCGGGACAGGAACTACGAGCAGTACTTC.

Points on this clonotype: At one end, the junction sequence differs from germline, possibly due to a read error. This sequence joins TRBV6-8 and TRBJ1-2, with 7 bases that match TRBD1. This CDR3 is 15 amino acids long. Germline loops: CDR1 MNHGY, CDR2 SAAAGT. CDR3 region: CATSYKTGTSYGYTF. CDR3 nucleotide sequence: TGTGCCACCAGTTACAAGACAGGGACAAGCTATGGCTACACCTTC.

In its sample, this clonotype was seen many times. The rearrangement links TRBV20-1 to TRBJ2-2, with unresolved D. This CDR3 is built from 15 residues. V lost 0 bases and J 4 bases, leaving 12 bases between the germline ends. Germline CDR1 DFQATT, CDR2 SNEGSKA (reference sequence). The CDR3 nucleotides read TGCAGTGCTAGAGATGTGGGTCGCGGCACCGGGGAGCTGTTTTTT. Translated: CSARDVGRGTGELFF.

This clonotype is termed medium-sized. The rearrangement uses TRBV2 and TRBJ2-7; 7 bases fit TRBD2. The CDR3 is 13 residues long. Germline assignment: CDR1 SNHLY and CDR2 FYNNEI. Trimming cost V 3 bases and J 5 bases; bases outside gene matches: 4. CDR3 DNA sequence: TGTGCCAGCAGTGATATGGGAGGGGACGAGCAGTACTTC. Its translation is CASSDMGGDEQYF.

Within the sample, this clonotype is medium-sized (0.01 to 0.1%). The V and J genes are TRBV9 and TRBJ2-1; D unclear. V was trimmed by 0 bases and J by 0 bases, leaving 10 bases between them. CDR3 length: 16 amino acids. Per the germline V gene, CDR1 is SGDLS and CDR2 is YYNGEE. CDR3 residues: CASSVGHTGSYNEQFF. The DNA of the CDR3 is TGTGCCAGCAGCGTAGGCCACACCGGCTCCTACAATGAGCAGTTCTTC.

A remark on this clonotype: This sequence is one base from a far larger clone and is likely a read error. The rearrangement uses TRBV6-2 or TRBV6-3 and TRBJ2-5; D gene uncertain. There are 14 residues in the CDR3. Germline V CDR1 and CDR2: MNHEY, SVGEGT. V was clipped by 4 bases and J by 5 bases, with 14 bases between them. CDR3 loop: CASSSPCPEETQYF. The CDR3 coding sequence is TGTGCCAGCAGTTCCCCGTGCCCGGAGGAGACCCAGTACTTC.

This clonotype appeared many times. V and J are TRBV2 and TRBJ2-4, with TRBD1 identical over 10 bases. The V and J ends lost 6 bases and 6 bases, in that order; junction bases with no gene match: 5. The CDR3 covers 14 residues. Germline V gives CDR1 SNHLY, CDR2 FYNNEI. Here the CDR3 DNA reads TGTGCCAGCAGCCCCGACAGGGGGCGAAACATTCAGTACTTC. This sequence encodes CASSPDRGRNIQYF.

The CDR3 reads CASSPAGFSYEQYF. The DNA for the CDR3 is TGCGCCAGCAGCCCGGCAGGGTTTTCCTACGAGCAGTACTTC. The rearrangement joins TRBV4-3 to TRBJ2-7; a weak D match, TRBD1 (5 bases). V was cut by 4 bases and J by 1 base, with 11 bases left in between. Germline V lookup: CDR1 LGHNA, CDR2 YSLEER. The CDR3 runs 14 residues.

In its sample, this clonotype was seen a few times. Since a much larger clone is just one base distant, this may be a read error. The chain is built from TRBV15 and TRBJ2-2; D may be TRBD2 (7 bases). Germline loops: CDR1 LNHNV, CDR2 YYDKDF (reference sequence). Trimming cost V 7 bases and J 6 bases, with 18 bases left between them. This CDR3 contains 15 residues. As DNA, the CDR3 is TGTGCCACCATCCCAGGGGAGGGAAGGGCCGGGGAGCTGTTTTTT. Protein sequence: CATIPGEGRAGELFF. Complete variable domain (other parts from reference TRBV15 and TRBJ2-2): DAMVIQNPRYQVTQFGKPVTLSCSQTLNHNVMYWYQQKSSQAPKLLFHYYDKDFNNEADTPDNFQSRRPNTSFCFLDIRSPGLGDTAMYLCATIPGEGRAGELFFGEGSRLTVL.

This clonotype was seen only once. A far bigger clonotype differs at one base, so this is likely a read error. CDR3 loop: CASNSPSGGVAEQYF. The CDR3 nucleotides are TGTGCCAGCAACTCTCCCAGCGGGGGTGTGGCCGAGCAGTACTTC. This rearrangement joins TRBV6-1 to TRBJ2-7; 8 bases align to TRBD2. Looked up from germline, CDR1 is MNHNS and CDR2 is SASEGT. CDR3 size: 15 residues. The V segment lost 7 bases and the J segment 6 bases; nucleotides outside the gene matches: 14.

Many counts were recorded for this clonotype. The rearrangement joins TRBV19 to TRBJ2-3; D unclear. V was pared by 4 bases and J by 3 bases, with 11 bases between. The CDR3 contains 14 residues. The germline gives CDR1 LNHDA, CDR2 SQIVND (reference sequence). CDR3 amino acids: CASSTRSWTDTQYF. DNA of the CDR3: TGTGCCAGTAGTACCCGTTCATGGACAGATACGCAGTATTTT.

By sample share, this clonotype is large (0.1 to 1%). The rearrangement joins TRBV7-8 to TRBJ2-7; D possibly uses TRBD1 or TRBD2 (6 bases each). The CDR3 runs 17 residues. Per germline, CDR1 SGHVS and CDR2 FQNEAQ. The germline V and J ends were trimmed by 4 bases and 3 bases, with 22 bases remaining between them. The CDR3 coding sequence is TGTGCCAGCAGCTACGACCCGCTGCGCGGGGACAACTACGAGCAGTACTTC. It is translated as CASSYDPLRGDNYEQYF.

This clonotype was detected ten times or more. The chain has TRBV18 and TRBJ1-4, with 9 bases matching TRBD1. Germline V CDR1 and CDR2: KGHSH, LQKENI. The J segment lost 4 bases and the V segment lost 3 bases, leaving 3 bases of the junction unmatched. This CDR3 has 15 amino acids. The CDR3 DNA reads as TGTGCCAGCTCACCTCGACAGGGGGATAATGAAAAACTGTTTTTT. This gives the protein CASSPRQGDNEKLFF.

In DNA form, the CDR3 reads TGTGCCACCAGTGATTCCGGGACTAGAGCCCACAATGAGCAGTACTTC. Amino acid sequence: CATSDSGTRAHNEQYF. The chain links TRBV24-1 to TRBJ2-1; 8 bases line up with TRBD2. The J call could be wrong; TRBJ2-7 is a better fit for the DNA end. Per germline, CDR1 KGHDR and CDR2 SFDVKD. CDR3 length: 16 residues.

This clonotype was detected ten times or more. The genes are TRBV2 and TRBJ1-5; 10 nucleotides line up with TRBD1. Germline V gene data show CDR1 as SNHLY and CDR2 as FYNNEI. V gave up 3 bases and J gave up 4 bases; unmatched junction bases: 3. The CDR3 is made up of 15 amino acids. CDR3 amino acids: CASSETGGANQPQHF. Here the CDR3 DNA reads TGTGCCAGCAGTGAGACAGGGGGCGCGAATCAGCCCCAGCATTTT.

This clonotype is medium-sized (0.01 to 0.1%). The V and J genes are TRBV20-1 and TRBJ1-6, with 10 bases fitting TRBD1. Trimming took 1 base from V and 9 from J; bases not matched to a gene: 3. CDR1 is DFQATT, CDR2 SNEGSKA, per germline (reference sequence). CDR3 size: 14 residues. CDR3 DNA: TGCAGTGCTAGAGGGACAGGGGGAAGTTCACCCCTCCACTTT. Translation gives CSARGTGGSSPLHF.

This clonotype was recorded at least ten times. The rearrangement links TRBV20-1 to TRBJ2-1; D perhaps matches TRBD2 (6 bases). The CDR3 covers 12 residues. CDR1 and CDR2 (germline): DFQATT, SNEGSKA (reference sequence). The V end lost 3 bases, the J end lost 12 bases, and 15 bases lay between the germline ends. The CDR3 DNA follows: TGCAGTGCTAGCGAGGGGACTCGCGGGCAGTTCTTC. As protein: CSASEGTRGQFF.

The table lists this clonotype with a count of one. The chain combines TRBV6-1 with TRBJ2-7; 12 bases are a match to TRBD1. The CDR3 spans 16 residues. V trimming: 6 bases; J trimming: 0 bases; junction bases outside the gene matches: 6. The germline V gene has CDR1 MNHNS and CDR2 SASEGT. The CDR3 DNA reads as TGTGCCAGCAGACCGGGACAGGGGGCATTCTCCTACGAGCAGTACTTC. Its protein product is CASRPGQGAFSYEQYF.

Only a few counts were recorded for this clonotype. A read error is possible here, since a much larger clone lies one base away. The chain uses TRBV11-2 and TRBJ2-5; TRBD2 aligns across 7 bases. The V and J ends lost 2 bases and 5 bases, in that order; junction bases with no gene match: 11. The CDR3 covers 16 residues. Germline assignment: CDR1 SGHAT and CDR2 FQNNGV. Here the CDR3 reads CASSLYLGLNVETQYF. The CDR3 DNA reads as TGTGCCAGCAGCTTATATCTGGGACTAAATGTGGAGACCCAGTACTTC. Using reference TRBV11-2 and TRBJ2-5 for the parts outside the CDR3, the full variable domain is EAGVAQSPRYKIIEKRQSVAFWCNPISGHATLYWYQQILGQGPKLLIQFQNNGVVDDSQLPKDRFSAERLKGVDSTLKIQPAKLEDSAVYLCASSLYLGLNVETQYFGPGTRLLVL.